This TCR beta chain appears in the sequencing data of a study of circulating and synovial CD4+ cells in juvenile arthritis. Method: immunoSEQ multiplex PCR; TCRdb's copy keeps in-frame clones and lacks some. The sample yields 30,000 to 35,000 clones, about 95% seen once. The CDR3 consists of 16 residues. Trimming shortened V by 1 base and J by 4 bases, and 14 bases separated the two germline ends. Germline V gene lookup returns CDR1 MNHEY and CDR2 SVGAGI. The chain is built from TRBV6-5 and TRBJ1-3, with D hard to call. The source is a human donor with juvenile idiopathic arthritis. Sequenced sample: CD4+ T cells from blood. CDR3: CASSYLSPGSGNTIYF. The CDR3 coding sequence is TGTGCCAGCAGTTACTTATCCCCCGGGTCCGGAAACACCATATATTTT.